The present T cell receptor beta chain was sequenced within a study of shared T cell receptors in the human thymus. Germline CDR1 reads GTSNPN; CDR2 reads SVGIG (reference sequence). V lost 7 bases, J lost 1 base, and 8 bases lay in between. The CDR3 is 11 amino acids. Profiling relied on immunoSEQ multiplex PCR, and the TCRdb table lists in-frame clones only, not all of them. Among hundreds of thousands of clones listed, 88% were seen once. The same specimen was also included in a second study, on human thymus T cells. Turning to that study: Donation came from healthy Finnish infants having corrective surgery for congenital heart defects. Resections from corrective heart surgery supplied the thymus tissue. Unrelated individuals had highly overlapping thymic repertoires, as reported in related research.

Specimen: thymocytes. V gene TRBV30 combines with J gene TRBJ2-7, with D hard to call. The source of this sequence is a boy under two years old with a congenital heart defect. The CDR3 sequence: CAYSGSYEQYF. The CDR3 nucleotides are TGTGCCTACTCAGGATCCTACGAGCAGTACTTC.